The clone carrying this T cell receptor (beta chain) was found once. Its antigen remains unknown. The data originate from a study of cytomegalovirus exposure and HLA in healthy donors. The study ran its PCR with 60 Vbeta and 13 Jbeta primers. Using immunoSEQ multiplex PCR, the repertoire was profiled, and TCRdb retains in-frame clones only, with some absent. The profile shows around 180,000 clones, roughly 83% of them singletons. The study, taken as a whole, reports: HLA allele associations emerged for 15,000 to 20,000 TCR beta sequences in a later analysis, at 0.05 false discovery rate.

Germline V gene sequence: CDR1 SGHVS, CDR2 FNYEAQ. Between the trimmed V and J ends, which lost 0 bases and 4 bases, there was a span of 10 bases. CDR3 length equals 14 residues. The sequenced material came from PBMCs. The source is a boy aged 10-17 years in good health and CMV-seronegative. The chain employs TRBV7-6 and TRBJ2-7; D remains ambiguous. CDR3 bases: TGTGCCAGCAGCTTAGCGCGGCAGTCTTACGAGCAGTACTTC. Translating it yields CASSLARQSYEQYF.